The present T cell receptor beta chain was sequenced within a study of tumor and adjacent non-tumor tissue in lung cancer. Study conclusions and caveats: Compared with tumor, normal lung showed significantly lower TCR diversity.

This sample's RNA came from whole unsorted tissue. Newly diagnosed lung cancer patients had thoracic surgery in China, August–late 2014, without prior chemotherapy. TCRbeta libraries were built with three rounds of nested PCR, modified from ARM-PCR. Each CDR3 protein gets one entry after TCRdb re-called the multiplex PCR reads with MiXCR. Among 85,000 to 100,000 distinct CDR3 sequences listed, 67% were seen once. The CDR3 totals 12 residues. A remark on this clonotype: What it binds is not known. At one end, the junction sequence differs from germline, possibly due to a read error.

The chain uses TRBV12-3 or TRBV12-4 and TRBJ2-1; no firm D call. Sequenced sample: lung tumor tissue. The receptor was derived from a man aged 55 to 70 with non-small cell lung cancer. The CDR3 DNA is TGTGCCAACAGTTTTGTTCACAATGAGCAGTTCTTC. It translates to CANSFVHNEQFF.